These T cell receptor beta chains were read from a single sample in a study of T cell therapy after organ transplantation. These receptors lack a known antigen. Produced via immunoSEQ multiplex PCR; TCRdb's table is partial and in-frame only. Of 3,400 or so clones in the sample, 65% to 70% were seen once. The starting material was CD8+ T cells from blood, obtained after autologous CMV-specific T cell therapy. The receptors shown here come from a human patient who had received a solid organ transplant and had CMV disease. Some T cells may have come from the graft donor. Both conserved end residues are part of each CDR3. A D gene is named only where the DNA matches it firmly. Where a row states a size, it is once, few, many or the class of an expanded clone; other rows omit it.

>TRBJ1-2|TRBD1|TRBV4-3|NA
CASSHGQGLSGYTF
TGCGCCAGCAGCCACGGACAGGGGCTTAGCGGCTACACCTTC
>TRBJ1-1|NA|TRBV9|NA
CASSQGGLYRVNTEAFF
TGTGCCAGCAGCCAGGGTGGCCTCTACAGGGTGAACACTGAAGCTTTCTTT
>TRBJ2-1|TRBD2|TRBV6-5|NA
CASSYDALAGYNEQFF
TGTGCCAGCAGTTACGACGCACTAGCGGGTTACAATGAGCAGTTCTTC
>TRBJ1-1|TRBD1|TRBV7-9|NA
CASGQGLEAFF
TGTGCCAGCGGACAGGGCCTTGAAGCTTTCTTT
>TRBJ2-3|NA|TRBV7-2|few
CASSLVTHGDTQYF
TGTGCCAGCAGCTTAGTGACCCACGGGGATACGCAGTATTTT
>TRBJ1-5|TRBD1|TRBV10-3|medium-sized
CAISPAGTDSNQPQHF
TGTGCCATCAGTCCGGCGGGGACAGATAGCAATCAGCCCCAGCATTTT
>TRBJ2-5|NA|TRBV9|NA
CASTDRPYQETQYF
TGTGCCAGCACCGACAGGCCGTACCAAGAGACCCAGTACTTC
>TRBJ2-2|NA|TRBV6-5|NA
CASSPTGYGGELFF
TGTGCCAGCAGTCCCACAGGGTACGGCGGGGAGCTGTTTTTT
>TRBJ1-5|NA|TRBV6-5|NA
CASSYGGTQPQHF
TGTGCCAGCAGTTACGGTGGAACCCAGCCCCAGCATTTT
>TRBJ1-5|NA|TRBV6-5|NA
CASTQRGEVQPQHF
TGTGCCAGCACCCAGCGCGGGGAGGTTCAGCCCCAGCATTTT
>TRBJ2-2|NA|TRBV5-6|few
CASSFWGIGELFF
TGTGCCAGCAGCTTTTGGGGGATCGGGGAGCTGTTTTTT
>TRBJ2-1|NA|TRBV5-4|few
CASSPPPPDEQFF
TGTGCCAGCAGTCCACCTCCGCCGGATGAGCAGTTCTTC
>TRBJ2-3|NA|TRBV11-2|NA
CASSLVLGPGAGDTQYF
TGTGCCAGCAGCTTAGTTCTAGGGCCGGGAGCGGGAGATACGCAGTATTTT
>TRBJ1-1|TRBD1|TRBV7-9|NA
CASSSQGANTEAFF
TGTGCCAGCAGCTCACAGGGGGCCAACACTGAAGCTTTCTTT
>TRBJ2-7|NA|TRBV2|NA
CASGLTGNFYEQYF
TGTGCCAGCGGGCTGACAGGAAACTTTTACGAGCAGTACTTC
>TRBJ2-5|NA|TRBV29-1|NA
CSVEDPRGPDSQETQYF
TGCAGCGTTGAAGATCCCAGGGGCCCAGATTCCCAAGAGACCCAGTACTTC
>TRBJ2-1|TRBD2|TRBV10-3|NA
CAISGAGGTYNEQFF
TGTGCCATCAGTGGGGCGGGAGGCACCTACAATGAGCAGTTCTTC
>TRBJ2-5|TRBD2|TRBV12-5|NA
CASGASGSGETQYF
TGTGCTAGTGGTGCAAGCGGGAGCGGTGAGACCCAGTACTTC
>TRBJ1-2|NA|TRBV6-5|few
CASSYSTGTVGGYTF
TGTGCCAGCAGTTACTCCACAGGGACGGTGGGAGGCTACACCTTC
>TRBJ2-3|NA|TRBV27|NA
CASSLHRLTGVDTQYF
TGTGCCAGCAGTTTGCACCGCCTCACCGGGGTGGATACGCAGTATTTT
>TRBJ2-2|NA|TRBV11-2|NA
CASSFPGARVTGELFF
TGTGCCAGCAGCTTTCCAGGGGCCCGGGTCACCGGGGAGCTGTTTTTT
>TRBJ2-6|TRBD1|TRBV5-6|NA
CASSLPGQIISGANVLTF
TGTGCCAGCAGCTTACCGGGACAGATTATCTCTGGGGCCAACGTCCTGACTTTC
>TRBJ2-2|TRBD2|TRBV9|NA
CASSVVGESGRANTGELFF
TGTGCCAGCAGCGTAGTCGGGGAAAGCGGGAGGGCGAACACCGGGGAGCTGTTTTTT
>TRBJ2-5|NA|TRBV7-9|NA
CASSTPGIGETQYF
TGTGCCAGCAGCACCCCTGGGATCGGAGAGACCCAGTACTTC
>TRBJ1-1|NA|TRBV19|NA
CASSIWANTEAFF
TGTGCCAGTAGTATTTGGGCGAACACTGAAGCTTTCTTT
>TRBJ2-1|NA|TRBV11-2|NA
CASSQGQFSGETYNEQFF
TGTGCCAGCAGCCAGGGACAGTTTAGCGGGGAAACCTACAATGAGCAGTTCTTC
>TRBJ2-4|TRBD2|TRBV18|NA
CASSPSFGAGEYF
TGTGCCAGCTCACCGTCCTTCGGCGCGGGGGAGTACTTC
>TRBJ2-3|NA|TRBV4-3|NA
CASSQDGMSHPGDTQYF
TGCGCCAGCAGCCAAGATGGAATGTCCCACCCGGGGGATACGCAGTATTTT
>TRBJ2-5|NA|TRBV7-9|few
CASSFRDPEVQETQYF
TGTGCCAGCAGCTTCAGGGACCCCGAGGTCCAAGAGACCCAGTACTTC
>TRBJ2-1|NA|TRBV6-6|NA
CASSYSGLYNEQFF
TGTGCCAGCAGTTACTCCGGGTTGTACAATGAGCAGTTCTTC
>TRBJ1-6|NA|TRBV13|NA
CASTLRDYDNSPLHF
TGTGCCAGCACCCTCAGGGATTACGATAATTCACCCCTCCACTTT
>TRBJ2-3|TRBD2|TRBV2|NA
CASSPPGGITDTQYF
TGTGCCAGCAGCCCGCCGGGGGGGATCACAGATACGCAGTATTTT
>TRBJ2-7|NA|TRBV4-1|NA
CASSQGGGGYEQYF
TGCGCCAGCAGCCAAGGTGGGGGCGGCTACGAGCAGTACTTC
>TRBJ2-7|NA|TRBV4-3|NA
CASSQDHAGYPYEQYF
TGCGCCAGCAGCCAAGATCATGCAGGATACCCTTACGAGCAGTACTTC
>TRBJ2-7|TRBD2|TRBV6-5|NA
CASSLPGLAYEQYF
TGTGCCAGCAGTCTACCGGGACTAGCGTACGAGCAGTACTTC
>TRBJ2-2|NA|TRBV7-3|few
CASSLIGPAGGGELFF
TGTGCCAGCAGCTTAATCGGGCCCGCAGGTGGCGGGGAGCTGTTTTTT
>TRBJ2-7|TRBD1|TRBV7-8|NA
CASSSGTVLEQYF
TGTGCCAGCAGCTCCGGGACAGTGCTGGAGCAGTACTTC
>TRBJ1-1|NA|TRBV2|NA
CASKGTVEAFF
TGTGCCAGCAAGGGCACGGTTGAAGCTTTCTTT
>TRBJ2-2|NA|TRBV6-4|NA
CASSASTAVGELFF
TGTGCCAGCAGTGCCTCAACAGCGGTCGGGGAGCTGTTTTTT
>TRBJ1-1|NA|TRBV5-1|NA
CASSLAPVTEAFF
TGCGCCAGCAGCTTGGCTCCGGTCACTGAAGCTTTCTTT
>TRBJ2-2|NA|TRBV7-9|NA
CASSPRDNANTGELFF
TGTGCCAGCAGCCCCCGGGACAACGCGAACACCGGGGAGCTGTTTTTT
>TRBJ2-1|NA|TRBV6-5|NA
CASSSTGGEQFF
TGTGCCAGCAGTTCCACCGGGGGAGAGCAGTTCTTC
>TRBJ1-5|TRBD1|TRBV6-5|NA
CASSYGDSYSNQPQHF
TGTGCCAGCAGTTACGGGGACAGTTATAGCAATCAGCCCCAGCATTTT
>TRBJ2-1|NA|TRBV9|NA
CASSVGFGETHNEQFF
TGTGCCAGCAGCGTAGGATTTGGGGAGACCCACAATGAGCAGTTCTTC
>TRBJ2-1|TRBD2|TRBV7-8|NA
CASSSSRGSGNYNEQFF
TGTGCCAGCAGCTCCTCCCGGGGGAGCGGGAACTACAATGAGCAGTTCTTC
>TRBJ2-7|NA|TRBV27|NA
CASRRWEEYEQYF
TGTGCCAGCAGGCGATGGGAGGAATACGAGCAGTACTTC
>TRBJ2-2|NA|TRBV5-5|NA
CASPGRRAGELFF
TGTGCCAGCCCCGGTCGGAGGGCCGGGGAGCTGTTTTTT
>TRBJ2-5|NA|TRBV9|NA
CASSVDSAGPQETQYF
TGTGCCAGCAGCGTAGATTCCGCAGGGCCTCAAGAGACCCAGTACTTC
>TRBJ2-1|TRBD2|TRBV4-2|NA
CASSPQRETYNEQFF
TGTGCCAGCAGCCCTCAGCGGGAGACCTACAATGAGCAGTTCTTC
>TRBJ1-1|NA|TRBV30|few
CAWSVGGADTEAFF
TGTGCCTGGAGTGTTGGTGGGGCTGACACTGAAGCTTTCTTT
>TRBJ1-1|NA|TRBV6-5|NA
CASSPHTGLGTEAFF
TGTGCCAGCAGCCCACACACAGGGTTAGGCACTGAAGCTTTCTTT